The 32 T cell receptor beta chains reported below all come from one sample, sequenced in a study of T cells in narcolepsy. TCRdb's table, derived via immunoSEQ multiplex PCR, lists solely in-frame clones and lacks some. Among approximately 30,000 clones listed, 86% were seen once. The sequencing sample was made of CD45RA- memory CD4+ T cells from PBMCs. The receptor source for this set is a human donor with narcolepsy.

The CDR3 region is CASSLAHPLAPGELFF. CDR3 DNA: TGTGCCAGCAGCTTAGCCCACCCACTAGCACCCGGGGAGCTGTTTTTT. The chain links TRBV7-6 to TRBJ2-2, with a possible D match to TRBD2 (6 bases). The CDR3 extends over 16 amino acids. Per the germline V gene, CDR1 is SGHVS and CDR2 is FNYEAQ. V lost 0 bases and J lost 6, with 14 bases in between.

The CDR3 is CASSPTSGGLLEQFF. As DNA, the CDR3 is TGTGCCAGCAGCCCGACTAGCGGGGGGCTGCTTGAGCAGTTCTTC. The V gene is TRBV5-4, the J gene TRBJ2-1; TRBD2 matches at 13 bases. CDR3 length equals 15 residues. J was trimmed by 9 bases and V by 4 bases; bases with no gene match: 7. CDR1 and CDR2 (germline): SGHNT, YYREEE (reference sequence).

The rearrangement joins TRBV29-1 to TRBJ2-6, with D hard to call. Looked up from germline, CDR1 is SQVTM and CDR2 is ANQGSEA. This CDR3 comprises 14 residues. Trimming removed 4 bases from V and 0 bases from J, with 7 bases in between. The DNA for the CDR3 is TGCAGCGTTGCGTCCAACTCTGGGGCCAACGTCCTGACTTTC. This encodes CSVASNSGANVLTF.

The chain uses TRBV9 and TRBJ1-1; D is unclear. V was shortened by 1 base and J by 1 base, with 5 bases between the two germline ends. Germline CDR1 reads SGDLS; CDR2 reads YYNGEE. The CDR3 consists of 13 residues. CDR3: CASSVLQNTEAFF. The DNA for the CDR3 is TGTGCCAGCAGCGTATTACAGAACACTGAAGCTTTCTTT.

This chain links TRBV7-9 with TRBJ1-5; possible D gene TRBD1, 6 bases. Trimming left V 8 bases short and J 5 bases short, with 13 bases between. Looked up from germline, CDR1 is SEHNR and CDR2 is FQNEAQ (reference sequence). CDR3 length: 13 residues. This CDR3 reads CASSGVGDQPQHF. Written as DNA, the CDR3 is TGTGCCAGCTCAGGGGTGGGGGATCAGCCCCAGCATTTT.

The gene calls are TRBV7-9 and TRBJ1-4; D is perhaps TRBD1 (6 bases). The germline V gene encodes CDR1 SEHNR and CDR2 FQNEAQ (reference sequence). This CDR3 is built from 16 residues. V was shortened by 2 bases and J by 7 bases, with 17 bases between the two germline ends. The chain's CDR3 is CASSLRGAEEFEKLFF. As DNA, the CDR3 is TGTGCCAGCAGCTTAAGGGGGGCGGAAGAATTTGAAAAACTGTTTTTT.

V usage is TRBV2 and J usage is TRBJ2-5; TRBD2 matches at 8 bases. Germline lookup yields CDR1 SNHLY and CDR2 FYNNEI. V dropped 3 bases and J dropped 0; count of bases not matched to a gene: 3. This CDR3 comprises 15 residues. In DNA form, the CDR3 reads TGTGCCAGCAGTGACCGGGGGGGGAACCAAGAGACCCAGTACTTC. It specifies CASSDRGGNQETQYF.

The chain couples TRBV2 to TRBJ1-6; TRBD1 matches at 7 bases. V lost 9 bases and J lost 6; bases outside the gene matches: 11. The CDR3 spans 15 residues. CDR1 SNHLY and CDR2 FYNNEI come from the germline V gene. The CDR3 loop reads CASTTGILINSPLHF. DNA of the CDR3: TGTGCCAGTACGACAGGGATTCTTATTAATTCACCCCTCCACTTT.

The chain couples TRBV27 to TRBJ1-6; tentative D call: TRBD1 (5 bases). The V and J ends lost 6 bases and 9 bases respectively, with 15 bases between them. This CDR3 spans 14 amino acids. Germline-derived CDR1 and CDR2 are MNHEY and SMNVEV (reference sequence). The CDR3, as DNA: TGTGCCAGCAGCTTGTCTGGGCAGGGTTCACCCCTCCACTTT. The encoded protein is CASSLSGQGSPLHF.

The chain employs TRBV5-5 and TRBJ2-5, with a weak D call TRBD2 (7 bases). CDR3 size: 16 residues. The V gene lost 1 base and the J gene lost 5 bases, with 18 bases spanning the gap. CDR1 and CDR2 (germline): SGHKS, YYEKEE (reference sequence). This CDR3 is CASSLRGGGPVETQYF. CDR3 DNA: TGTGCCAGCAGCTTGCGCGGCGGGGGCCCTGTGGAGACCCAGTACTTC. The variable domain in full, completed from reference TRBV5-5 and TRBJ2-5, reads DAGVTQSPTHLIKTRGQQVTLRCSPISGHKSVSWYQQVLGQGPQFIFQYYEKEERGRGNFPDRFSARQFPNYSSELNVNALLLGDSALYLCASSLRGGGPVETQYFGPGTRLLVL.

This clone was detected only once. The CDR3 nucleotides are TGTGCCAGCAGTGGGGAGAGAGGGAATGAGCAGTTCTTC. Its protein is CASSGERGNEQFF. This chain connects TRBV2 to TRBJ2-1; D is possibly TRBD2 (5 bases). The V end lost 4 bases, the J end lost 7 bases, and 11 bases lay between the germline ends. Per germline, CDR1 SNHLY and CDR2 FYNNEI. The CDR3 totals 13 residues.

This chain uses TRBV5-1 with TRBJ2-1; 8 bases align to TRBD1. The CDR3 spans 15 residues. With 5 bases clipped from V and 7 bases from J, the junction kept 11 bases outside the gene matches. Germline V gene data show CDR1 as SGHRS and CDR2 as YFSETQ. CDR3 protein: CASSSTDRAGNEQFF. Written as DNA, the CDR3 is TGCGCCAGCAGTTCAACGGACAGGGCGGGGAATGAGCAGTTCTTC. The full variable domain, in which reference TRBV5-1 and TRBJ2-1 provide the parts outside the CDR3, is KAGVTQTPRYLIKTRGQQVTLSCSPISGHRSVSWYQQTPGQGLQFLFEYFSETQRNKGNFPGRFSGRQFSNSRSEMNVSTLELGDSALYLCASSSTDRAGNEQFFGPGTRLTVL.

This chain joins TRBV7-2 and TRBJ1-2; 8 bases fit TRBD1. V was clipped by 0 bases and J by 4 bases; unmatched bases: 1. The CDR3 spans 14 residues. CDR1 is SGHTA and CDR2 is FQGNSA in the germline V gene. DNA of the CDR3: TGTGCCAGCAGCTTAGCGGGGACAGGCTATGGCTACACCTTC. The encoded protein is CASSLAGTGYGYTF.

The chain recombines TRBV11-2 with TRBJ1-1; D is possibly TRBD1 (5 bases). The germline CDR1 and CDR2 sequences are SGHAT and FQNNGV. V was cut by 2 bases and J by 3 bases, with 13 bases left in between. The CDR3 spans 15 residues. The CDR3 is CASSLQGGVYTEAFF. CDR3 DNA sequence: TGTGCCAGCAGCTTACAGGGCGGTGTGTACACTGAAGCTTTCTTT.

The V gene is TRBV7-9, the J gene TRBJ1-2; 9 bases align to TRBD1. CDR3 length: 13 residues. Per the germline V gene, CDR1 is SEHNR and CDR2 is FQNEAQ (reference sequence). J gave up 8 bases and V 5 bases, and 6 bases lay outside the gene matches. CDR3 in DNA: TGTGCCAGCAGCACAACAGGGGGCTCAGGCTACACCTTC. Translated: CASSTTGGSGYTF.

The V gene is TRBV4-2, the J gene TRBJ1-2; TRBD1 matches 7 bases. This CDR3 is 16 amino acids long. In germline, CDR1 is LGHNA, CDR2 YNFKEQ. V trimming: 0 bases; J trimming: 4 bases; junction bases outside the gene matches: 8. For the CDR3, the DNA is TGTGCCAGCAGCCAAGACTTCACAGGGGATGGCTATGGCTACACCTTC. Protein: CASSQDFTGDGYGYTF.

This rearrangement joins TRBV4-1 to TRBJ2-7; 7 positions match TRBD1. The CDR3 has 15 residues. V was pared by 2 bases and J by 0 bases, with 4 bases of the junction left unmatched. In germline, CDR1 is MGHRA, CDR2 YSYEKL. The CDR3 spells CASSQLTGASYEQYF. In DNA, the CDR3 is TGCGCCAGCAGCCAATTAACAGGGGCCTCCTACGAGCAGTACTTC.

The gene calls are TRBV27 and TRBJ2-3; 10 bases align to TRBD2. The germline CDR1 and CDR2 sequences are MNHEY and SMNVEV (reference sequence). The CDR3 totals 16 residues. J gave up 2 bases and V 4 bases, and 6 bases lay outside the gene matches. CDR3 bases: TGTGCCAGCAGTTCCCGTAGCGGGGGGATCACAGATACGCAGTATTTT. This sequence encodes CASSSRSGGITDTQYF.

This sequence joins TRBV21-1 and TRBJ2-3; the D call in the table, TRBD1, was not verified against the DNA. TRBV21-1 is a pseudogene segment. This CDR3 comprises 15 residues. The CDR3 protein is CASSTRPGFTDTQYF. Written as DNA, the CDR3 is TGTGCCAGCAGCACCCGACCAGGGTTCACAGATACGCAGTATTTT.

A few counts support this clone. The V and J genes are TRBV6-5 and TRBJ1-3; D is unresolved. The V end was cut by 5 bases, the J end by 0 bases, with 5 bases between. The CDR3 is 13 amino acids. The germline gives CDR1 MNHEY, CDR2 SVGAGI. CDR3 sequence (DNA): TGTGCCAGCAGTGAATCCTCTGGAAACACCATATATTTT. As protein: CASSESSGNTIYF.

This chain links TRBV6-5 with TRBJ1-3; tentative D call: TRBD1 (5 bases). This CDR3 region has 15 residues. The germline V gene has CDR1 MNHEY and CDR2 SVGAGI. Between the trimmed V and J ends, which lost 7 bases and 0 bases, there was a span of 13 bases. The DNA for the CDR3 is TGTGCCAGCACTACGGGACTCCGCTCTGGAAACACCATATATTTT. It translates to CASTTGLRSGNTIYF.

This chain joins TRBV7-9 and TRBJ1-4, with D unclear. The V and J ends lost 5 bases and 2 bases respectively, with 12 bases between them. Germline CDR1 reads SEHNR; CDR2 reads FQNEAQ (reference sequence). The CDR3 runs 15 residues. CDR3 in DNA: TGTGCCAGCAGCCCCGGGGAGTTCACTAATGAAAAACTGTTTTTT. It is translated as CASSPGEFTNEKLFF.

The rearrangement uses TRBV5-1 and TRBJ1-1, with 8 nucleotides matching TRBD1. The germline V gene has CDR1 SGHRS and CDR2 YFSETQ. This CDR3 comprises 15 residues. After removal of 1 base from V and 1 base from J, the junction contained 3 bases not matched to a gene. CDR3 region: CASSLYQGANTEAFF. The CDR3 DNA reads as TGCGCCAGCAGCTTGTACCAGGGGGCGAACACTGAAGCTTTCTTT. The full variable domain, with the rest looked up from reference TRBV5-1 and TRBJ1-1, is KAGVTQTPRYLIKTRGQQVTLSCSPISGHRSVSWYQQTPGQGLQFLFEYFSETQRNKGNFPGRFSGRQFSNSRSEMNVSTLELGDSALYLCASSLYQGANTEAFFGQGTRLTVV.

The gene calls are TRBV7-8 and TRBJ1-2; D remains ambiguous. Trimming removed 1 base from V and 7 bases from J, with 16 bases in between. CDR3 length equals 15 residues. Germline CDR1 and CDR2: SGHVS and FQNEAQ. CDR3 DNA: TGTGCCAGCAGCTTAGACGGCGCTGTCGTGGGTGGCTACACCTTC. It yields the protein CASSLDGAVVGGYTF.

The chain couples TRBV19 to TRBJ2-3, with D unresolved. The CDR3 is 11 residues long. Germline lookup yields CDR1 LNHDA and CDR2 SQIVND (reference sequence). Trimming left V 3 bases short and J 6 bases short, with 4 bases between. Here the CDR3 reads CASSIMDTQYF. The CDR3, as DNA: TGTGCCAGTAGTATTATGGATACGCAGTATTTT.

About this clone: The sample carries other DNA sequences with the same CDR3. The chain recombines TRBV6-1 with TRBJ2-7; D tentatively reads TRBD1 or TRBD2 (5 bases each). V gave up 3 bases and J gave up 4 bases, with 13 bases separating them. The CDR3 sequence is 14 residues long. Per germline, CDR1 MNHNS and CDR2 SASEGT. CDR3 residues: CASSERVRDYEQYV. DNA for the CDR3: TGTGCCAGCAGTGAGCGGGTCAGGGATTACGAGCAGTACGTC.

The V call is TRBV4-1, the J call TRBJ1-2; 10 nucleotides agree with TRBD1. The junction had 7 bases not matched to a gene; V was cut back by 5 bases and J by 4 bases. Germline assignment: CDR1 MGHRA and CDR2 YSYEKL. The CDR3 is 15 residues long. The CDR3 nucleotides read TGCGCCAGCAGCACCCGGACAGGGGGTGTCTATGGCTACACCTTC. Residues: CASSTRTGGVYGYTF.

The chain joins TRBV7-7 to TRBJ2-5; TRBD1 agrees at 11 bases. The length of the CDR3 is 17 residues. V trimming: 5 bases; J trimming: 5 bases; junction bases outside the gene matches: 13. Germline V gene sequence: CDR1 SSHAT, CDR2 FNYEAQ (reference sequence). CDR3: CASSTRGGTGGPETQYF. The CDR3 coding sequence is TGTGCCAGCAGCACCCGAGGGGGGACAGGGGGTCCGGAGACCCAGTACTTC.

The chain employs TRBV4-2 and TRBJ2-2; D gene unclear. Germline V lookup: CDR1 LGHNA, CDR2 YNFKEQ. CDR3 size: 16 residues. The V and J ends lost 4 bases and 3 bases respectively, with 15 bases between them. CDR3 DNA: TGTGCCAGCAGCCTCGGGCGAGAGATAGACACCGGGGAGCTGTTTTTT. Translation: CASSLGREIDTGELFF.

The chain combines TRBV27 with TRBJ2-3, with 8 bases aligning to TRBD2. V dropped 2 bases and J dropped 4; count of bases not matched to a gene: 2. CDR3 length: 14 residues. Germline loops: CDR1 MNHEY, CDR2 SMNVEV (reference sequence). The CDR3 loop reads CASSLRRGADTQYF. The CDR3 region has the DNA TGTGCCAGCAGTTTACGGCGGGGGGCAGATACGCAGTATTTT.

This chain connects TRBV5-1 to TRBJ1-3; no firm D call. CDR1 and CDR2 from the germline V gene are SGHRS and YFSETQ. The ends were cut back, 5 bases at V and 0 bases at J, with 6 bases in the middle. This CDR3 has 13 amino acids. CDR3 protein: CASRGTSGNTIYF. The CDR3 DNA reads as TGCGCCAGCAGGGGTACCTCTGGAAACACCATATATTTT.

The V call is TRBV6-6, the J call TRBJ1-4; TRBD1 agrees at 7 bases. The junction had 10 bases not matched to a gene; V was cut back by 5 bases and J by 7 bases. Germline CDR1 reads MNHNY; CDR2 reads SVGAGI (reference sequence). The CDR3 runs to 15 residues. CDR3 nucleotides: TGTGCCAGCAGTGGAGGGACAGTCGCGGGTGAAAAACTGTTTTTT. Amino acid sequence: CASSGGTVAGEKLFF.